The 3 T cell receptor beta chains given below trace back to one sample, sequenced in a study of T cell clones after liver transplantation. The table came from immunoSEQ multiplex PCR; TCRdb's copy has only in-frame clones and leaves some out. The table has 70,000 to 80,000 clones, about 88% seen once. Sequencing was performed on CD4+ T cells from blood, taken before liver transplant. All receptors come from a human donor who received a liver transplant.

This chain uses TRBV7-8 with TRBJ2-7, with D perhaps TRBD1 (6 bases). Germline V gives CDR1 SGHVS, CDR2 FQNEAQ. V gave up 4 bases and J gave up 1 base, with 11 bases separating them. The CDR3 contains 14 residues. The DNA of the CDR3 is TGTGCCAGCAGCTCCCGGGACACGTCCTACGAGCAGTACTTC. Translating gives CASSSRDTSYEQYF.

The chain joins TRBV7-9 to TRBJ2-1; 7 bases map to TRBD2. CDR1 and CDR2 from the germline V gene are SEHNR and FQNEAQ (reference sequence). The CDR3 loop spans 16 amino acids. The J segment lost 5 bases and the V segment lost 5 bases, leaving 12 bases of the junction unmatched. The CDR3 reads CASSEIGLGDDNEQFF. The CDR3 DNA reads as TGTGCCAGCAGCGAGATTGGACTAGGTGACGACAATGAGCAGTTCTTC.

This clone occurred a few times. This chain links TRBV19 with TRBJ2-7, with TRBD2 matching over 9 bases. Per the germline V gene, CDR1 is LNHDA and CDR2 is SQIVND (reference sequence). The CDR3 sequence is 14 residues long. With V trimmed by 7 bases and J by 3 bases, 7 bases remained unmatched. The CDR3 sequence: CASTGLAGSYEQYF. The CDR3 DNA follows: TGTGCCAGTACTGGGCTAGCGGGGAGCTACGAGCAGTACTTC.